The 27 T cell receptor beta chains in this list originate from one sample, sequenced in a study of Tregs in tolerant kidney transplant recipients (dated by TCRdb to about 2019). The sample's time point label is to be understood as: blood sample drawn before combined kidney and bone marrow transplant. The library was generated by the immunoSEQ multiplex PCR assay. Drawn from immuneACCESS, this table holds only the in-frame rearrangements with V and J called that TCRdb kept. Clones are partly lost; checked studies trace under half to an unresolved V gene and leave the rest unexplained. A total of about 110,000 clones appear in this sample, around 90% of them only once. Jointly, the top ten make up 0.34% of the sample. The specimen was CD4+ T cells from blood, collected before the transplant. The receptors derive from a human donor who received a combined kidney and bone marrow transplant.

The rearrangement joins TRBV9 to TRBJ2-1, with TRBD2 matching 12 bases. The germline gives CDR1 SGDLS, CDR2 YYNGEE. J gave up 0 bases and V 2 bases, and 6 bases lay outside the gene matches. CDR3 length: 18 residues. The CDR3 bases are TGTGCCAGCAGCGTCGGACTAGCGGGACCGAGCTCCTACAATGAGCAGTTCTTC. Translation gives CASSVGLAGPSSYNEQFF.

V is TRBV19 and J is TRBJ2-4; 9 nucleotides line up with TRBD2. V trimming: 3 bases; J trimming: 0 bases; junction bases outside the gene matches: 9. The CDR3 consists of 18 residues. CDR1 and CDR2 from the germline V gene are LNHDA and SQIVND (reference sequence). The CDR3 spells CASSMRLAGLLAKNIQYF. CDR3 in DNA: TGTGCCAGTAGTATGCGGCTAGCGGGGCTATTAGCCAAAAACATTCAGTACTTC.

The V call is TRBV7-2, the J call TRBJ2-2, with 11 nucleotides matching TRBD2. This CDR3 contains 16 residues. In germline, CDR1 is SGHTA, CDR2 FQGNSA. V was clipped by 5 bases and J by 4 bases; unmatched bases: 6. The CDR3 loop reads CASSIRLAGSTGELFF. CDR3 DNA sequence: TGTGCCAGCAGCATCCGACTAGCGGGGTCCACCGGGGAGCTGTTTTTT.

CDR3 DNA: TGTGCCAGCAGTTACGGACTAGCGGGGTACACAGATACGCAGTATTTT. Translation gives CASSYGLAGYTDTQYF. The chain employs TRBV6-5 and TRBJ2-3; 12 nucleotides match TRBD2. The V gene end was trimmed by 2 bases and the J gene end by 2 bases; junction bases not matched to a gene: 2. Germline V gene data show CDR1 as MNHEY and CDR2 as SVGAGI. This CDR3 region has 16 residues.

This clone was observed once. This chain joins TRBV28 and TRBJ1-1, with D hard to call. V shed 7 bases and J shed 1 base, with 10 bases lying between them. Germline CDR1 is MDHEN and CDR2 is SYDVKM. The CDR3 length is 13 residues. The CDR3 bases are TGTGCCAGCACCCGGCGGGCGAACACTGAAGCTTTCTTT. This encodes CASTRRANTEAFF.

This sequence joins TRBV28 and TRBJ1-5; D is perhaps TRBD1 (6 bases). Germline lookup yields CDR1 MDHEN and CDR2 SYDVKM. V lost 6 bases, J lost 7 bases, and 10 bases lay in between. This CDR3 has 12 residues. The CDR3 is CASRGAIQPQHF. The DNA of the CDR3 is TGTGCCAGCAGGGGGGCGATCCAGCCCCAGCATTTT.

This chain uses TRBV27 with TRBJ1-5, with a tentative D call TRBD1 (6 bases). The germline V and J ends were trimmed by 6 bases and 0 bases, with 24 bases remaining between them. CDR3 length: 19 residues. CDR1 and CDR2 (germline): MNHEY, SMNVEV (reference sequence). Written as DNA, the CDR3 is TGTGCCAGCAGAGACCGGACAGATGGGAGAACAAATAGCAATCAGCCCCAGCATTTT. It specifies CASRDRTDGRTNSNQPQHF.

CDR3 in DNA: TGTGCCAGCAGTTCAACAGGGGCCACCAATCAGCCCCAGCATTTT. As protein: CASSSTGATNQPQHF. The V gene is TRBV28, the J gene TRBJ1-5, with 7 bases matching TRBD1. CDR1 and CDR2 from the germline V gene are MDHEN and SYDVKM. J was trimmed by 3 bases and V by 4 bases; bases with no gene match: 6. The CDR3 runs 15 residues.

V gene TRBV4-3 combines with J gene TRBJ2-2; 7 bases map to TRBD2. In germline, CDR1 is LGHNA, CDR2 YSLEER. With 0 bases clipped from V and 5 bases from J, the junction kept 6 bases outside the gene matches. The CDR3 length is 16 residues. The CDR3 region is CASSQDASGRTGELFF. The CDR3, as DNA: TGCGCCAGCAGCCAAGATGCGTCCGGGAGGACCGGGGAGCTGTTTTTT.

The chain links TRBV5-6 to TRBJ2-5; D perhaps matches TRBD1 (5 bases). This CDR3 spans 14 amino acids. The germline CDR1 and CDR2 sequences are SGHDT and YYEEEE. Trimming took 0 bases from V and 3 from J, leaving 9 bases between them. CDR3 in amino acids: CASSLVSREETQYF. The CDR3 coding sequence is TGTGCCAGCAGCTTGGTTAGCAGGGAAGAGACCCAGTACTTC.

The rearrangement uses TRBV10-2 and TRBJ1-1; D gene unclear. Looked up from germline, CDR1 is WSHSY and CDR2 is SAAADI. V was cut by 1 base and J by 1 base, with 7 bases left in between. The CDR3 loop spans 14 amino acids. CDR3 region: CASSEFQWNTEAFF. CDR3 sequence (DNA): TGCGCCAGCAGTGAGTTTCAGTGGAACACTGAAGCTTTCTTT.

The gene calls are TRBV6-5 and TRBJ1-2, with a tentative D call TRBD1 (6 bases). The V gene's germline CDR1 is MNHEY and CDR2 SVGAGI. Trimming took 6 bases from V and 6 from J, leaving 8 bases between them. This CDR3 region has 11 residues. CDR3 region: CASRNRDGYTF. CDR3 sequence (DNA): TGTGCCAGCAGAAACAGGGATGGCTACACCTTC.

V usage is TRBV19 and J usage is TRBJ2-1; 9 nucleotides line up with TRBD2. Germline CDR1 LNHDA, CDR2 SQIVND (reference sequence). The CDR3 consists of 14 residues. Trimming at V came to 7 bases and at J to 9 bases, leaving 10 bases not matched to a gene. CDR3: CASTVTSGGREQFF. CDR3 DNA: TGTGCCAGTACCGTGACTAGCGGAGGGCGTGAGCAGTTCTTC.

This CDR3 reads CASSFKGTGGAFF. The CDR3 DNA sequence: TGTGCCAGCAGTTTCAAGGGGACAGGGGGAGCTTTCTTT. This chain uses TRBV27 with TRBJ1-1, with 11 bases identical to TRBD1. There are 13 residues in the CDR3. V lost 3 bases and J lost 10; bases outside the gene matches: 4. Germline V CDR1 and CDR2: MNHEY, SMNVEV (reference sequence).

J is TRBJ2-6 and V is TRBV7-9; maybe TRBD1 (6 bases). Trimming pared 8 bases from V and 6 bases from J, leaving 14 bases between. CDR3 length equals 14 residues. The germline V gene has CDR1 SEHNR and CDR2 FQNEAQ (reference sequence). CDR3 nucleotides: TGTGCCAGCTGGGACACAAACGTGGCCAACGTCCTGACTTTC. Its translation: CASWDTNVANVLTF. The full variable domain, in which reference TRBV7-9 and TRBJ2-6 provide the parts outside the CDR3, is DTGVSQNPRHKITKRGQNVTFRCDPISEHNRLYWYRQTLGQGPEFLTYFQNEAQLEKSRLLSDRFSAERPKGSFSTLEIQRTEQGDSAMYLCASWDTNVANVLTFGAGSRLTVL.

The genes are TRBV5-8 and TRBJ1-2; TRBD1 aligns across 8 bases. The V gene's germline CDR1 is SGHTS and CDR2 YDEGEE. The CDR3 consists of 16 residues. V shed 0 bases, J shed 5 bases, and the junction held 9 bases outside the gene matches. CDR3 coding DNA: TGTGCCAGCAGCTTGGGAACCGGACAGGGATGGTATGGCTACACCTTC. Translating it yields CASSLGTGQGWYGYTF.

V gene TRBV29-1 combines with J gene TRBJ1-1; possible D gene TRBD1, 5 bases. CDR1 is SQVTM, CDR2 ANQGSEA, per germline. This CDR3 contains 13 residues. V was pared by 6 bases and J by 4 bases, with 15 bases between. For the CDR3, the DNA is TGCAGCGTCCCGGACGGGCAGGGCACTGAAGCTTTCTTT. Amino acids: CSVPDGQGTEAFF. The full variable domain, rest sourced from reference TRBV29-1 and TRBJ1-1, is SAVISQKPSRDICQRGTSLTIQCQVDSQVTMMFWYRQQPGQSLTLIATANQGSEATYESGFVIDKFPISRPNLTFSTLTVSNMSPEDSSIYLCSVPDGQGTEAFFGQGTRLTVV.

V is TRBV7-2 and J is TRBJ2-2; possible D gene TRBD1, 6 bases. V was clipped by 1 base and J by 10 bases, with 10 bases between them. Germline CDR1 is SGHTA and CDR2 is FQGNSA. This CDR3 spans 13 amino acids. CDR3 in amino acids: CASSLGGRVELFF. Here the CDR3 DNA reads TGTGCCAGCAGCTTAGGGGGGCGGGTGGAGCTGTTTTTT.

The rearrangement joins TRBV18 to TRBJ2-7, with D uncertain. The germline CDR1 and CDR2 sequences are KGHSH and LQKENI. The CDR3 length is 12 residues. V was trimmed by 1 base and J by 6 bases, leaving 7 bases between them. The CDR3 protein is CASSPRLGEQYF. In DNA, the CDR3 is TGTGCCAGCTCACCACGCCTAGGCGAGCAGTACTTC. Full variable domain (rest looked up from reference TRBV18 and TRBJ2-7): NAGVMQNPRHLVRRRGQEARLRCSPMKGHSHVYWYRQLPEEGLKFMVYLQKENIIDESGMPKERFSAEFPKEGPSILRIQQVVRGDSAAYFCASSPRLGEQYFGPGTRLTVT.

In nucleotides, the CDR3 is TGCGCCAGCAGCCCTAGCGGGGGCCGCCGGGAGACCCAGTACTTC. It is translated as CASSPSGGRRETQYF. The chain is built from TRBV4-1 and TRBJ2-5; 10 bases map to TRBD2. The CDR3 contains 15 residues. CDR1 and CDR2 (germline): MGHRA, YSYEKL. V gave up 4 bases and J gave up 5 bases; unmatched junction bases: 7.

The chain links TRBV5-5 to TRBJ2-2, with no clear D. CDR1 and CDR2 (germline): SGHKS, YYEKEE (reference sequence). V gave up 0 bases and J gave up 5 bases, with 5 bases separating them. This CDR3 is 13 amino acids long. CDR3 in amino acids: CASSLGVTGELFF. DNA for the CDR3: TGTGCCAGCAGCTTGGGAGTGACCGGGGAGCTGTTTTTT.

The V call is TRBV7-2, the J call TRBJ2-7; tentatively, D is TRBD1 (7 bases). CDR3 length equals 14 residues. Germline CDR1 reads SGHTA; CDR2 reads FQGNSA. Trimming left V 4 bases short and J 6 bases short, with 16 bases between. This chain's CDR3 is CASSYGTQGGEQYF. In nucleotides, the CDR3 is TGTGCCAGCAGCTACGGGACCCAGGGGGGCGAGCAGTACTTC.

This clone has only one observation. This chain links TRBV5-6 with TRBJ2-4, with 9 bases fitting TRBD2. There are 16 residues in the CDR3. Unmatched junction bases numbered 8, after V lost 7 bases and J lost 0 bases. Germline V lookup: CDR1 SGHDT, CDR2 YYEEEE. The CDR3 spells CASGSLAGVAKNIQYF. The CDR3 bases are TGTGCCAGCGGATCTTTAGCGGGAGTAGCCAAAAACATTCAGTACTTC. Drawing the rest from reference TRBV5-6 and TRBJ2-4, the complete variable domain is DAGVTQSPTHLIKTRGQQVTLRCSPKSGHDTVSWYQQALGQGPQFIFQYYEEEERQRGNFPDRFSGHQFPNYSSELNVNALLLGDSALYLCASGSLAGVAKNIQYFGAGTRLSVL.

The rearrangement links TRBV28 to TRBJ1-2; 8 bases line up with TRBD1. Germline-derived CDR1 and CDR2 are MDHEN and SYDVKM. The V gene end was trimmed by 2 bases and the J gene end by 6 bases; junction bases not matched to a gene: 2. The CDR3 contains 13 residues. CDR3 loop: CASSLRTGNGYTF. DNA of the CDR3: TGTGCCAGCAGTTTAAGGACAGGGAATGGCTACACCTTC.

The chain recombines TRBV2 with TRBJ2-7; D may correspond to TRBD1 or TRBD2 (5 bases each). The ends were cut back, 7 bases at V and 8 bases at J, with 18 bases in the middle. The CDR3 contains 13 residues. Germline V gene lookup returns CDR1 SNHLY and CDR2 FYNNEI. In DNA, the CDR3 is TGTGCCAGCACTGAGGGCAGGGCTCACCAGCAGTACTTC. Its protein is CASTEGRAHQQYF.

The chain joins TRBV7-2 to TRBJ2-1; 14 bases match TRBD2. CDR3 size: 16 residues. Unmatched junction bases numbered 7, after V lost 5 bases and J lost 7 bases. CDR1 and CDR2 from the germline V gene are SGHTA and FQGNSA. The CDR3 reads CASSPEGTSGRNEQFF. The CDR3 DNA follows: TGTGCCAGCAGCCCAGAGGGGACTAGCGGGAGAAATGAGCAGTTCTTC.

The chain couples TRBV5-1 to TRBJ2-4; tentative D call: TRBD2 (6 bases). The CDR3 totals 17 residues. The germline V gene encodes CDR1 SGHRS and CDR2 YFSETQ. Deletions cut 4 bases from V and 2 bases from J, with 19 bases between. The CDR3 DNA sequence: TGCGCCAGCAGCCCGAGCCCATGGACTACTCCCAAAAACATTCAGTACTTC. Its protein is CASSPSPWTTPKNIQYF. Full variable domain (rest looked up from reference TRBV5-1 and TRBJ2-4): KAGVTQTPRYLIKTRGQQVTLSCSPISGHRSVSWYQQTPGQGLQFLFEYFSETQRNKGNFPGRFSGRQFSNSRSEMNVSTLELGDSALYLCASSPSPWTTPKNIQYFGAGTRLSVL.